Listed below are T cell receptor beta chains from one sample, sequenced in a study of blood T cell repertoires in COVID-19. Sequenced by immunoSEQ multiplex PCR; TCRdb stores in-frame clones only, minus some. This sample has around 250,000 clones, with 80% to 90% found just once. Material for sequencing was PBMCs or T cells enriched from blood (not recorded which). The receptors shown here come from a woman between 45 and 65 years old who had recovered from COVID-19. CDR3s leave out the opening cysteine and the closing phenylalanine or tryptophan.

V: TRBV27; length: 10; J: TRBJ2-1; CDR3: ASTRLANEQF
V: TRBV9; length: 12; J: TRBJ1-2; CDR3: ASSEGELDYGYT
V: TRBV29-1; length: 12; J: TRBJ2-6; CDR3: SGPRGRGANVLT
V: TRBV6-7; length: 12; J: TRBJ2-1; CDR3: ASRSDSSYNEQF
V: TRBV11-2; length: 13; J: TRBJ2-7; CDR3: ASSSGITVYYEQY
V: TRBV28; length: 12; J: TRBJ1-1; CDR3: ASRAGGSRTEAF
V: TRBV10-1; length: 13; J: TRBJ1-4; CDR3: ASSESSGQGQKLF
V: TRBV28; length: 10; J: TRBJ1-5; CDR3: ASNGNNQPQH
V: TRBV27; length: 12; J: TRBJ2-2; CDR3: ASSITTRAGELF
V: TRBV29-1; length: 10; J: TRBJ2-1; CDR3: SVLTGRDEQF
V: TRBV7-9; length: 13; J: TRBJ2-3; CDR3: ASSSSSGGTDTQY
V: TRBV28; length: 9; J: TRBJ2-2; CDR3: ASSATGELF
V: TRBV5-1; length: 13; J: TRBJ1-1; CDR3: ASSFSTGSPTEAF
V: TRBV2; length: 11; J: TRBJ1-1; CDR3: ASSADRGTEAF
V: TRBV28; length: 14; J: TRBJ2-3; CDR3: ASSYAASGNVDTQY
V: TRBV9; length: 13; J: TRBJ2-6; CDR3: ASSVESSGANVLT
V: TRBV19; length: 14; J: TRBJ1-5; CDR3: ASSWGQGAGNQPQH
V: TRBV12-3/TRBV12-4; length: 11; J: TRBJ1-2; CDR3: ASRADRNVGYT
V: TRBV4-1; length: 13; J: TRBJ2-5; CDR3: ASSQVQGMGETQY
V: TRBV5-1; length: 12; J: TRBJ2-7; CDR3: ASSLRGGPYEQY
V: TRBV9; length: 11; J: TRBJ2-5; CDR3: ASSAGSLETQY